This paragraph covers one T cell receptor beta chain sequence. It was across several immunoSEQ plates that each subset's genomic DNA was evenly split. The table came from immunoSEQ multiplex PCR; TCRdb's copy has only in-frame clones and leaves some out. The repertoire has roughly 200,000 clones, 65% to 70% of them found once; the top ten carry about 10%. This entry comes from a study of shared clonotypes between healthy human individuals. This CDR3 has 16 amino acids. Germline CDR1 LGHNA, CDR2 YSLEER. V lost 1 base to trimming and J lost 2 bases, with 13 bases between them. The TCR originated in a young man in good health. V and J are TRBV4-3 and TRBJ2-3; D call uncertain. The sample was memory CD4+ T cells sorted from blood. As to subset: CD45RA-negative fraction. CDR3 sequence (DNA): TGCGCCAGCAGCCAAGTTGGTAGGACGTCCACAGATACGCAGTATTTT. Its translation: CASSQVGRTSTDTQYF.